This entry lists 16 T cell receptor beta chains sequenced from one sample in a study of T cells in Graves' hyperthyroidism and ophthalmopathy. Amplification targeted TCR beta CDR3 regions from RNA transcripts. In the first-round RT-PCR of the TCR CDR3, the HTBI primer set was used. One entry per CDR3 protein results from TCRdb running MiXCR on the multiplex PCR reads. This table has a few hundred thousand distinct CDR3 sequences, 12% to 15% appearing once. The sample taken for sequencing was blood. The source of these receptors is a woman in her 40s with Graves' hyperthyroidism.

This clonotype occurred many times. The chain links TRBV4-1 to TRBJ1-5; the D gene is possibly TRBD1 (5 bases). The V and J ends lost 0 bases and 5 bases respectively, with 11 bases between them. The CDR3 loop spans 15 amino acids. Germline-derived CDR1 and CDR2 are MGHRA and YSYEKL. The CDR3: CASSQEGQGDQPQHF. In DNA, the CDR3 is TGCGCCAGCAGCCAAGAAGGTCAGGGCGATCAGCCCCAGCATTTT.

This clonotype was seen at least ten times. J is TRBJ2-1 and V is TRBV20-1, with 13 bases fitting TRBD2. The CDR3 runs to 14 residues. Germline CDR1 and CDR2: DFQATT and SNEGSKA (reference sequence). V lost 2 bases, J lost 8 bases, and 3 bases stayed unmatched. CDR3 protein: CSARSGLAGYEQFF. The DNA of the CDR3 is TGCAGTGCTAGATCGGGACTAGCGGGATATGAGCAGTTCTTC.

This chain uses TRBV30 with TRBJ2-1; TRBD1 matches 9 bases. The germline gives CDR1 GTSNPN, CDR2 SVGIG (reference sequence). The CDR3 consists of 19 residues. V lost 0 bases and J lost 6; bases outside the gene matches: 18. CDR3 amino acids: CAWSVRVATGQGPANEQFF. The CDR3 region has the DNA TGTGCCTGGAGTGTAAGGGTAGCTACGGGACAGGGCCCGGCCAATGAGCAGTTCTTC.

This clonotype appeared many times. V usage is TRBV5-1 and J usage is TRBJ2-3; the D is unclear. Trimming shortened V by 1 base and J by 4 bases, and 7 bases separated the two germline ends. The germline V gene has CDR1 SGHRS and CDR2 YFSETQ. CDR3 size: 13 residues. The CDR3 spells CASSLWVSDTQYF. DNA of the CDR3: TGCGCCAGCAGCTTGTGGGTCTCAGATACGCAGTATTTT. Combining the CDR3 with reference TRBV5-1 and TRBJ2-3 gives the whole variable domain KAGVTQTPRYLIKTRGQQVTLSCSPISGHRSVSWYQQTPGQGLQFLFEYFSETQRNKGNFPGRFSGRQFSNSRSEMNVSTLELGDSALYLCASSLWVSDTQYFGPGTRLTVL.

There are many counts of this clonotype. In DNA, the CDR3 is TGTGCCAGTAGTATAACCATGGTTGTGGGCGGGAGAAATACCTACAATGAGCAGTTCTTC. Translating gives CASSITMVVGGRNTYNEQFF. The V and J genes are TRBV19 and TRBJ2-1; 7 positions agree with TRBD2. From germline, CDR1 is LNHDA and CDR2 SQIVND (reference sequence). The CDR3 is made up of 20 amino acids. J lost 2 bases, V lost 2 bases, and 18 bases had no gene match.

The chain couples TRBV5-1 to TRBJ2-1, with D possibly being TRBD1 (5 bases). Germline V gene lookup returns CDR1 SGHRS and CDR2 YFSETQ. V was shortened by 1 base and J by 2 bases, with 10 bases between the two germline ends. The length of the CDR3 is 15 residues. The CDR3 loop is CASSLKTETYNEQFF. In nucleotides, the CDR3 is TGCGCCAGCAGCTTGAAGACAGAAACCTACAATGAGCAGTTCTTC.

This clonotype was seen ten or more times. J is TRBJ2-5 and V is TRBV11-2; tentatively, D is TRBD1 (6 bases). V was pared by 4 bases and J by 0 bases, with 9 bases between. The CDR3 runs 14 residues. The germline CDR1 and CDR2 sequences are SGHAT and FQNNGV. The CDR3 DNA reads as TGTGCCAGCAGCTCTCAGGGGTACCAAGAGACCCAGTACTTC. It translates to CASSSQGYQETQYF.

The V call is TRBV5-1, the J call TRBJ2-5; TRBD2 might be the D (5 bases). The CDR3 is 15 residues long. Trimming left V 1 base short and J 1 base short, with 11 bases between. Germline CDR1 is SGHRS and CDR2 is YFSETQ. The DNA of the CDR3 is TGCGCCAGCAGCTTGATAGCTAGCTCCCAAGAGACCCAGTACTTC. It codes for CASSLIASSQETQYF.

This chain links TRBV4-2 with TRBJ2-7; 7 bases match TRBD2. This CDR3 contains 17 residues. Germline CDR1 LGHNA, CDR2 YNFKEQ. V shed 4 bases, J shed 0 bases, and the junction held 12 bases outside the gene matches. The CDR3 DNA is TGTGCCAGCAGCCTTGCGACGCCAGCGGGGAACTCCTACGAGCAGTACTTC. Translated, it gives CASSLATPAGNSYEQYF.

This clonotype was seen many times. The V and J genes are TRBV2 and TRBJ2-7; D is tentatively TRBD1 or TRBD2 (5 bases each). V was shortened by 2 bases and J by 2 bases, with 10 bases between the two germline ends. Germline V CDR1 and CDR2: SNHLY, FYNNEI. This CDR3 spans 14 amino acids. The CDR3 nucleotides read TGTGCCAGCAGTGAAAGGGGACGCGCCTACGAGCAGTACTTC. Translated, it gives CASSERGRAYEQYF.

The J gene is TRBJ2-1, the V gene TRBV2; 11 bases align to TRBD1. The germline CDR1 and CDR2 sequences are SNHLY and FYNNEI. The CDR3 totals 14 residues. The V gene end was trimmed by 7 bases and the J gene end by 5 bases; junction bases not matched to a gene: 4. CDR3: CASNGQGAHNEQFF. CDR3 nucleotide sequence: TGTGCCAGCAACGGACAGGGGGCGCACAATGAGCAGTTCTTC.

This clonotype was seen only a few times. The V call is TRBV29-1, the J call TRBJ2-3, with 7 nucleotides matching TRBD1. CDR1 is SQVTM and CDR2 is ANQGSEA in the germline V gene. CDR3 length equals 15 residues. Trimming cost V 5 bases and J 6 bases; bases outside gene matches: 14. The CDR3 nucleotides read TGCAGCGTTCCAAAGGGGCCCGGACAGGATGATACGCAGTATTTT. Its protein is CSVPKGPGQDDTQYF.

The rearrangement links TRBV5-6 to TRBJ2-5; 9 positions agree with TRBD2. Per the germline V gene, CDR1 is SGHDT and CDR2 is YYEEEE. The CDR3 has 14 amino acids. The V and J ends lost 4 bases and 5 bases, in that order; junction bases with no gene match: 6. This CDR3 reads CASSTRLAVETQYF. The DNA of the CDR3 is TGTGCCAGCAGCACTAGACTAGCGGTGGAGACCCAGTACTTC. Full variable domain (outside the CDR3, taken from reference TRBV5-6 and TRBJ2-5): DAGVTQSPTHLIKTRGQQVTLRCSPKSGHDTVSWYQQALGQGPQFIFQYYEEEERQRGNFPDRFSGHQFPNYSSELNVNALLLGDSALYLCASSTRLAVETQYFGPGTRLLVL.

In this sample, this clonotype turned up a few times. The V and J genes are TRBV6-1 and TRBJ2-1; 7 nucleotides line up with TRBD1. The V segment lost 2 bases and the J segment 7 bases; nucleotides outside the gene matches: 5. CDR1 and CDR2 (germline): MNHNS, SASEGT. The CDR3 is 14 amino acids. For the CDR3, the DNA is TGTGCCAGCAGTGAACACGAACAGGGGAATGAGCAGTTCTTC. It encodes CASSEHEQGNEQFF.

The table lists this clonotype with many counts. V gene TRBV3-1 combines with J gene TRBJ2-3; no definite D call. The CDR3 spans 15 residues. The germline V and J ends were trimmed by 4 bases and 0 bases, with 11 bases remaining between them. CDR1 and CDR2 (germline): LGHDT, YNNKEL (reference sequence). The CDR3 DNA reads as TGTGCCAGCAGCCGGACCATCACTAGCACAGATACGCAGTATTTT. As protein: CASSRTITSTDTQYF.

In its sample, this clonotype was seen many times. The rearrangement joins TRBV11-2 to TRBJ2-1, with D possibly TRBD2 on 6 matching bases. V was cut by 4 bases and J by 4 bases, with 20 bases left in between. Per germline, CDR1 SGHAT and CDR2 FQNNGV. The length of the CDR3 is 17 residues. Here the CDR3 reads CASSSTPRAGVYNEQFF. CDR3 DNA: TGTGCCAGCAGCTCTACCCCTAGAGCGGGTGTATACAATGAGCAGTTCTTC.